The T cell receptor (beta chain) described here comes from a study of cytomegalovirus exposure and HLA in healthy donors. General study results and limits: The presence/absence work took it that sequencing depth was about the same across donors. Association of under 20,000 TCR beta sequences with HLA alleles was found at 0.05 false discovery rate in a later analysis.

The V gene's germline CDR1 is SGHDT and CDR2 YYEEEE. Between the trimmed V and J ends, which lost 4 bases and 6 bases, there was a span of 22 bases. The CDR3 has 17 amino acids. The primer mix had 60 Vbeta and 13 Jbeta primers. The assay was immunoSEQ multiplex PCR, and TCRdb's table has in-frame clones only and misses some. Of over 130,000 clones in the sample, approximately 72% were seen once. This clone has a handful of counts. Its antigen is as yet unknown. V usage is TRBV5-6 and J usage is TRBJ1-4; possible D gene TRBD1, 6 bases. This clonotype was sampled from a woman aged 55-69 years in good health and CMV-seronegative. The specimen was PBMCs. DNA for the CDR3: TGTGCCAGCAGCCCGTCCCCCCGGACAGTACACCATGAAAAACTGTTTTTT. This gives the protein CASSPSPRTVHHEKLFF.